The sequence of this TCR beta chain was determined in a study of cytomegalovirus exposure and HLA in healthy donors. CDR3 length equals 15 residues. Broader study findings: In an earlier analysis, in some 500 donors, most V segments appeared productive either ~90% or ~30% of the time. TCR beta sequences numbering 15,000 to 20,000 were associated with HLA alleles at 0.05 false discovery rate in a later analysis. DRB1 had the most TCR associations and HLA-C the fewest, a later analysis found, with rates varying by HLA locus.

The PCR made use of 60 Vbeta and 13 Jbeta primers. Sequencing was performed with immunoSEQ multiplex PCR; in TCRdb, only in-frame clones are kept and a portion is missing. The sample shows about 140,000 clones, roughly 80% of them seen only once. With respect to this clone: Its matching antigen is unknown.

This TCR was recovered from a woman aged 40 to 49 in good health and CMV-seropositive. The J gene is TRBJ2-7, the V gene TRBV12-2; the DNA was not compared with TRBD2, the D call given in the table. TRBV12-2 is listed as a pseudogene. Sequencing was done on a sample of PBMCs. CDR3 DNA: TGTGCAAGTCGCTTGGGCGGGAGAGAATCCTACGAGCAGTACTTC. It encodes CASRLGGRESYEQYF.